Each of the 10 T cell receptor beta chains below was sequenced from the same sample in a study of CD8+ T cells in alopecia areata. Extracted from the samples, RNA was reverse transcribed into cDNA to serve as the sequencing template. Some clones are missing from TCRdb's copy, which holds only in-frame ones; the method was immunoSEQ multiplex PCR. The sample comprises about 180,000 clones, roughly 60% of which are singletons, and approximately 1.7% rests with the top ten. Material: CD4+ T cells sorted from blood, obtained at week 0. The source is a human donor with alopecia areata.

The chain carries TRBV29-1 and TRBJ2-3, with D possibly TRBD1 on 7 matching bases. The CDR3 is made up of 12 amino acids. Germline V gene lookup returns CDR1 SQVTM and CDR2 ANQGSEA. V dropped 6 bases and J dropped 5 bases, with 12 bases sitting between them. CDR3 DNA: TGCAGCGTGAGACAGGGAGGAGATACGCAGTATTTT. Translated: CSVRQGGDTQYF.

The rearrangement uses TRBV29-1 and TRBJ2-5; possibly TRBD1 or TRBD2 for D (6 bases each). V lost 7 bases and J lost 4, with 13 bases in between. The CDR3 is 12 residues long. Germline loops: CDR1 SQVTM, CDR2 ANQGSEA. CDR3 coding DNA: TGCAGCGCAAATGGGGGGCGAGAGACCCAGTACTTC. Its translation is CSANGGRETQYF.

V is TRBV5-1 and J is TRBJ2-7; tentative D call: TRBD2 (6 bases). Germline V lookup: CDR1 SGHRS, CDR2 YFSETQ. This CDR3 is built from 13 residues. V was clipped by 7 bases and J by 2 bases, with 13 bases between them. The CDR3 DNA is TGCGCCAGCGGGGGGACGCGTCCCTACGAGCAGTACTTC. It yields the protein CASGGTRPYEQYF.

This rearrangement joins TRBV9 to TRBJ2-3, with TRBD2 matching over 9 bases. Germline V lookup: CDR1 SGDLS, CDR2 YYNGEE. The trim removed 4 bases at V and 2 bases at J, leaving 5 bases unmatched. This CDR3 comprises 15 residues. The CDR3 coding sequence is TGTGCCAGCAGCATAGCGGGGGCGGACACAGATACGCAGTATTTT. It is translated as CASSIAGADTDTQYF.

This clone was found a few times. The chain uses TRBV9 and TRBJ2-5; TRBD1 agrees at 7 bases. The CDR3 loop spans 15 amino acids. V gave up 4 bases and J gave up 1 base; unmatched junction bases: 7. Per the germline V gene, CDR1 is SGDLS and CDR2 is YYNGEE. The CDR3 spells CASSTQTGPQETQYF. CDR3 DNA sequence: TGTGCCAGCAGCACCCAGACAGGGCCCCAAGAGACCCAGTACTTC.

This clone was seen only a few times. This chain connects TRBV7-2 to TRBJ1-2; 8 positions match TRBD1. The CDR3 spans 14 residues. Germline CDR1 and CDR2: SGHTA and FQGNSA. With V trimmed by 1 base and J by 2 bases, 0 bases remained unmatched. The CDR3 sequence: CASSLGTGNYGYTF. DNA for the CDR3: TGTGCCAGCAGCTTAGGGACAGGGAACTATGGCTACACCTTC.

This clone was detected only a few times. The chain uses TRBV5-6 and TRBJ2-7; D is undetermined. This CDR3 region has 13 residues. CDR1 is SGHDT, CDR2 YYEEEE, per germline. Deletions cut 5 bases from V and 5 bases from J, with 14 bases between. In DNA form, the CDR3 reads TGTGCCAGCAGAAGGGAATTGGGAAACGAGCAGTACTTC. Translating gives CASRRELGNEQYF.

With respect to this clone: This same CDR3 is encoded by further DNA sequences in the sample. J is TRBJ2-4 and V is TRBV4-3, with 7 bases that match TRBD1. Germline values: CDR1 LGHNA, CDR2 YSLEER. The J segment lost 7 bases and the V segment lost 3 bases, leaving 0 bases of the junction unmatched. This CDR3 comprises 12 residues. The chain's CDR3 is CASSQDRNIQYF. CDR3 sequence (DNA): TGCGCCAGCAGCCAGGACAGGAACATTCAGTACTTC.

Worth noting for this clone: The junction departs from germline at one end; a sequencing error may be responsible. The chain carries TRBV18 and TRBJ2-5; no clear D gene. This CDR3 spans 12 amino acids. Germline V gene data show CDR1 as KGHSH and CDR2 as LQKENI. CDR3 DNA: TGTGCCAGCTCACAGAATCAAGAGACCCAGCACTTC. Translation gives CASSQNQETQHF.

The chain recombines TRBV29-1 with TRBJ2-3; the D gene is possibly TRBD2 (5 bases). The germline V and J ends were trimmed by 7 bases and 1 base, with 9 bases remaining between them. This CDR3 contains 12 residues. Germline assignment: CDR1 SQVTM and CDR2 ANQGSEA. CDR3 loop: CSAPGGTDTQYF. The CDR3 DNA sequence: TGCAGCGCCCCCGGGGGCACAGATACGCAGTATTTT.